This TCR beta chain was captured in a study of control samples from healthy donors and cancer patients. This table comes from immunoSEQ multiplex PCR, and its TCRdb copy is limited to in-frame clones, with some not included. Altogether over 150,000 clones are present, around 94% being singletons, with the ten largest covering 1.3% to 1.5%. This TCR was recovered from a woman between 18 and 29 years old in good health. Sequencing was carried out using blood.

The chain's CDR3 is CASSLRGDPYNEQFF. The CDR3 nucleotides are TGTGCCAGCAGTTTAAGGGGGGACCCCTACAATGAGCAGTTCTTC. V is TRBV27 and J is TRBJ2-1, with D perhaps matching TRBD1 or TRBD2 (6 bases each). Deletions cut 2 bases from V and 2 bases from J, with 10 bases between. Germline V gene sequence: CDR1 MNHEY, CDR2 SMNVEV (reference sequence). This CDR3 contains 15 residues.